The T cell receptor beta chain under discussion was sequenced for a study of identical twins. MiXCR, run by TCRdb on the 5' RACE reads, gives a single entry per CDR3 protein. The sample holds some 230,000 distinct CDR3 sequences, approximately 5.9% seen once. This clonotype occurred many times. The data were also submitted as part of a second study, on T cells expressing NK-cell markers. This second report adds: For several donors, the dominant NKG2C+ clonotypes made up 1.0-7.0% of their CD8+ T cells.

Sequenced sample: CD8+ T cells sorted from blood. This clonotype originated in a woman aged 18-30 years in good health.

CDR3 nucleotides: TGCAGTGCCCCGGACAGAACTGAAGCTTTCTTT. Translated, it gives CSAPDRTEAFF. The chain couples TRBV20-1 to TRBJ1-1; tentatively, D is TRBD1 (6 bases). Looked up from germline, CDR1 is DFQATT and CDR2 is SNEGSKA (reference sequence). The CDR3 spans 11 residues. Trimming shortened V by 6 bases and J by 5 bases, and 10 bases separated the two germline ends.